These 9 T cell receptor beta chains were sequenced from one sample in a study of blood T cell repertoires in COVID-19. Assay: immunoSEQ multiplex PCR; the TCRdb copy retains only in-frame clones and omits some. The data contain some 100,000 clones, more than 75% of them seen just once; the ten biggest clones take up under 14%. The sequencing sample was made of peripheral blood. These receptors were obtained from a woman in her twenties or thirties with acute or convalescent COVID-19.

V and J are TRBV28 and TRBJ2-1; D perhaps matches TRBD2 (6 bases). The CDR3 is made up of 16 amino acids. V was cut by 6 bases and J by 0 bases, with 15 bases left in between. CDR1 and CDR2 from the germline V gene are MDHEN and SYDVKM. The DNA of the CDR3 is TGTGCCAGCAGCCCCTACGGAGCGGGCTCCTACAATGAGCAGTTCTTC. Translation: CASSPYGAGSYNEQFF.

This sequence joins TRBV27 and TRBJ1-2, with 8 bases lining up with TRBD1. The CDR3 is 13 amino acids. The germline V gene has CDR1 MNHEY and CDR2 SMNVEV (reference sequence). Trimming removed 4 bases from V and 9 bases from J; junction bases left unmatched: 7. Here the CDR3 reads CASSWTGSGSYTF. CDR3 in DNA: TGTGCCAGCAGTTGGACAGGGTCTGGGAGCTACACCTTC.

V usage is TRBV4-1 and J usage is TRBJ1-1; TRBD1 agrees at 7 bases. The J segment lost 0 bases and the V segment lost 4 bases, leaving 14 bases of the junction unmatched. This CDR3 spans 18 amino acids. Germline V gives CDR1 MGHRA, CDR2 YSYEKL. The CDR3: CASSRNTGTDFMNTEAFF. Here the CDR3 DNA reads TGCGCCAGCAGCCGGAACACCGGGACAGACTTCATGAACACTGAAGCTTTCTTT.

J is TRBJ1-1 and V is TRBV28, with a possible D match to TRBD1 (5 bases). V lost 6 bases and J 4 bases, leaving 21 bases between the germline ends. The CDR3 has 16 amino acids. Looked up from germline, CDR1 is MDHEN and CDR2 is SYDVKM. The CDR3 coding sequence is TGTGCCAGCAGATACTCGCGAAGCGGGACGGCCACTGAAGCTTTCTTT. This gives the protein CASRYSRSGTATEAFF.

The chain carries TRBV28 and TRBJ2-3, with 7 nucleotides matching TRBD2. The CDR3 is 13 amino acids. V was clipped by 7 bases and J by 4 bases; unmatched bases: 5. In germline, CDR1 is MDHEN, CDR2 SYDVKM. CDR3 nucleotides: TGTGCCAGCACGGGGGGATATGCAGATACGCAGTATTTT. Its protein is CASTGGYADTQYF.

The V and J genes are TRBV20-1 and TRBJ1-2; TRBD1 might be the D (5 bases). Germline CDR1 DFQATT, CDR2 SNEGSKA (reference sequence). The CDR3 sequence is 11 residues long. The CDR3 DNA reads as TGCAGCCGGGGGACGTTCTATGGCTACACCTTC. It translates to CSRGTFYGYTF.

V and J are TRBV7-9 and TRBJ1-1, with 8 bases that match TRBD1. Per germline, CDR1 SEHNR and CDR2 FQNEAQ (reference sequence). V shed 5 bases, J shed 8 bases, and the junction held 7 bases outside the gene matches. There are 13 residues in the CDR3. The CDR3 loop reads CASSPDRGQEAFF. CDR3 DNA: TGTGCCAGCAGCCCCGACAGGGGTCAAGAAGCTTTCTTT.

The DNA for the CDR3 is TGTGCCAGCAGCTTAAGCCAGGGATATGGCTACACCTTC. Translation gives CASSLSQGYGYTF. The J gene is TRBJ1-2, the V gene TRBV7-9, with D possibly matching TRBD1 (5 bases). V was pared by 2 bases and J by 5 bases, with 9 bases between. The CDR3 has 13 residues. Germline V gives CDR1 SEHNR, CDR2 FQNEAQ (reference sequence).

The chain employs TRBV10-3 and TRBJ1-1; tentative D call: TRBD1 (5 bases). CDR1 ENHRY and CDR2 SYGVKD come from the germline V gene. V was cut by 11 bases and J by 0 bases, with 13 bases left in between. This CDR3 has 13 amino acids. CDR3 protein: CAFQTDLNTEAFF. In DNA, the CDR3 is TGTGCCTTCCAGACAGACCTGAACACTGAAGCTTTCTTT.